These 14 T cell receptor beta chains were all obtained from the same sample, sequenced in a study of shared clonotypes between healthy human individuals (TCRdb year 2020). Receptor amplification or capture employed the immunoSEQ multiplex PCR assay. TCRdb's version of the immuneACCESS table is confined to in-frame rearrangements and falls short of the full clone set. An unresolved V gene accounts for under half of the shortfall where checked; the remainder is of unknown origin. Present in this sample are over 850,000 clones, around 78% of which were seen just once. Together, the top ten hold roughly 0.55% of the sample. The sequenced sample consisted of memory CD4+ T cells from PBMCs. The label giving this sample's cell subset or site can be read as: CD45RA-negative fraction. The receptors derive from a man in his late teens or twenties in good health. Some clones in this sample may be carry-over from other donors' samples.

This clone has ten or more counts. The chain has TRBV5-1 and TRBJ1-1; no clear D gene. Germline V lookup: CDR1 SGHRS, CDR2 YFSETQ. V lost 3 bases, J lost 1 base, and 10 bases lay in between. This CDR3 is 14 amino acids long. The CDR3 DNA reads TGCGCCAGCAGCTACCAAGGAACGAACACTGAAGCTTTCTTT. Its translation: CASSYQGTNTEAFF.

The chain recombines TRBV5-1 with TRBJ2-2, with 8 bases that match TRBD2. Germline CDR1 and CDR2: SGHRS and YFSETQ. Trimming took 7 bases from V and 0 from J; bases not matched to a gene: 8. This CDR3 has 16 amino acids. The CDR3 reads CASGRIAGPNTGELFF. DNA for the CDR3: TGCGCCAGCGGCAGAATAGCGGGGCCGAACACCGGGGAGCTGTTTTTT.

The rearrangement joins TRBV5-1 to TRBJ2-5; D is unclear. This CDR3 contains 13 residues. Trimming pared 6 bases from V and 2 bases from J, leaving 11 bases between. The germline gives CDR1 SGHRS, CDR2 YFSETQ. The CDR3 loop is CASNWVEQETQYF. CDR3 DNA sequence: TGCGCCAGCAATTGGGTAGAGCAAGAGACCCAGTACTTC.

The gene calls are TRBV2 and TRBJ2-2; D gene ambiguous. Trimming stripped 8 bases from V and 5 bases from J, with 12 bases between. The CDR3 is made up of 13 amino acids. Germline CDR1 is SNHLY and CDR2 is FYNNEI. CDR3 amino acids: CASDLGVTGELFF. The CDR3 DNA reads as TGTGCCAGCGACCTTGGGGTTACCGGGGAGCTGTTTTTT.

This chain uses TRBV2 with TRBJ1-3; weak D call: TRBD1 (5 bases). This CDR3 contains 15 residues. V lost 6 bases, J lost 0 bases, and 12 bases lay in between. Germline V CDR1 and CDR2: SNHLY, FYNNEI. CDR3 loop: CASRGGPYSGNTIYF. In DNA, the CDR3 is TGTGCCAGCAGGGGGGGACCCTACTCTGGAAACACCATATATTTT.

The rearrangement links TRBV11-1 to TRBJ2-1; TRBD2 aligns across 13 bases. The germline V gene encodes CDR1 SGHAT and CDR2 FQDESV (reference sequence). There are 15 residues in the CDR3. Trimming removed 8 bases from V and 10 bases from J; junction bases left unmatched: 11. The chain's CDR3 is CASGETSGGIWEQFF. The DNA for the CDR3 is TGTGCCAGCGGGGAGACTAGCGGGGGGATATGGGAGCAGTTCTTC.

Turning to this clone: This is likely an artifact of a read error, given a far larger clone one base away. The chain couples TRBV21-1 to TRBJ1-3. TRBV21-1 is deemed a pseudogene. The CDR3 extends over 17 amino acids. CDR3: CASGVDVGPSSGNTVYF. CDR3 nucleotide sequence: TGTGCCAGCGGAGTAGATGTTGGCCCGAGCTCTGGAAACACCGTATATTTT.

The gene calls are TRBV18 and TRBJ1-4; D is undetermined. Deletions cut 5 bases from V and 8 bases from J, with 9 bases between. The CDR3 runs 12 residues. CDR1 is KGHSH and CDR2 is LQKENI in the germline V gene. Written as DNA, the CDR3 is TGTGCCAGCTCATCCCCGGGAGAAAAACTGTTTTTT. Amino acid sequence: CASSSPGEKLFF.

This chain's CDR3 is CASSFPGGEQYF. Written as DNA, the CDR3 is TGTGCCAGCAGCTTCCCAGGGGGCGAGCAGTACTTC. The gene calls are TRBV7-3 and TRBJ2-7, with TRBD1 matching 7 bases. Trimming took 3 bases from V and 6 from J; bases not matched to a gene: 2. The CDR3 contains 12 residues. CDR1 and CDR2 (germline): SGHTA, FQGTGA.

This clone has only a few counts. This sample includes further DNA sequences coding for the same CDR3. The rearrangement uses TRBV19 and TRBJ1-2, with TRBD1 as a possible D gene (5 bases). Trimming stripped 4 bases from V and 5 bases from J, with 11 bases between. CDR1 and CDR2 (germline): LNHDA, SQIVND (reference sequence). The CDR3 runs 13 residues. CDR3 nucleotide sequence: TGTGCCAGTAGTACGGGGCTGATTTATGGCTACACCTTC. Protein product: CASSTGLIYGYTF.

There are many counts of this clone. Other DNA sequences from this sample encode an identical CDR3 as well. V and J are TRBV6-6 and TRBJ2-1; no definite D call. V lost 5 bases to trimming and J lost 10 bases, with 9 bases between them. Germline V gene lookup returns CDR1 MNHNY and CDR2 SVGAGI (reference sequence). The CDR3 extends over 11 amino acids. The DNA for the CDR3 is TGTGCCAGCAGTCATATGTACGAGCAGTTCTTC. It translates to CASSHMYEQFF.

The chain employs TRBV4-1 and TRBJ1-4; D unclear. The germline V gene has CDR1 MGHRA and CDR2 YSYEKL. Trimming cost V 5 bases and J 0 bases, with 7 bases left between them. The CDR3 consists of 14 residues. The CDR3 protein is CASSGGPTNEKLFF. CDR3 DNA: TGCGCCAGCAGCGGAGGACCAACTAATGAAAAACTGTTTTTT.

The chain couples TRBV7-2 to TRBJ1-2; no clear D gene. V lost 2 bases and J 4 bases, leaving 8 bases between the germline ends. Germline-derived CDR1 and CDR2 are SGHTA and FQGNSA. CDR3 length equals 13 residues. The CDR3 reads CASSLQNVYGYTF. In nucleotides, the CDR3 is TGTGCCAGCAGCTTACAGAACGTCTATGGCTACACCTTC.

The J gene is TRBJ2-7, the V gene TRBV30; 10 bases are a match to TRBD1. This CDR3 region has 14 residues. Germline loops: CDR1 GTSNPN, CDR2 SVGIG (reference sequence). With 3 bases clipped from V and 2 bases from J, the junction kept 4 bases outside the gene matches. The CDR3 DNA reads TGTGCCTGGAGGAGGGACAGGGGCCCCTACGAGCAGTACTTC. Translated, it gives CAWRRDRGPYEQYF.